This entry lists 25 T cell receptor beta chains sequenced from one sample in a study of T cells in Graves' hyperthyroidism and ophthalmopathy. Researchers amplified the TCR beta CDR3 regions from RNA transcripts. Initially, a first-round RT-PCR of the TCR CDR3 employed the HTBI primer set. One entry per CDR3 protein results from TCRdb running MiXCR on the multiplex PCR reads. The table includes nearly 600,000 distinct CDR3 sequences, more than 11% detected once. The sample consisted of blood. These receptor sequences come from a woman in her twenties or thirties with Graves' hyperthyroidism that later progressed to Graves' ophthalmopathy.

This clonotype has ten or more counts. This chain joins TRBV13 and TRBJ1-1, with unresolved D. Trimming shortened V by 4 bases and J by 0 bases, and 6 bases separated the two germline ends. The V gene's germline CDR1 is PRHDT and CDR2 FYEKMQ (reference sequence). The CDR3 extends over 13 amino acids. The CDR3 coding sequence is TGTGCCAGCAGCTCCCTCGTGAACACTGAAGCTTTCTTT. Protein: CASSSLVNTEAFF.

There are many counts of this clonotype. The CDR3 nucleotides are TGTGCTAGTGGTTTGGTACTTGGACTAGCGGGAGGGCCTGACACCGGGGAGCTGTTTTTT. It is translated as CASGLVLGLAGGPDTGELFF. V is TRBV12-5 and J is TRBJ2-2, with TRBD2 matching 15 bases. V lost 0 bases to trimming and J lost 3 bases; unmatched junction nucleotides: 8. The CDR3 has 20 residues. The V gene's germline CDR1 is LGHNT and CDR2 FRNRAP.

The gene calls are TRBV18 and TRBJ2-1; 10 bases fit TRBD2. The junction had 10 bases not matched to a gene; V was cut back by 0 bases and J by 8 bases. The germline CDR1 and CDR2 sequences are KGHSH and LQKENI. The CDR3 runs to 17 residues. CDR3 sequence reads: CASSPPNAASGSYEQFF. As DNA, the CDR3 is TGTGCCAGCTCACCACCGAATGCGGCTAGCGGGAGCTATGAGCAGTTCTTC.

This clonotype was recorded a few times. The chain employs TRBV19 and TRBJ2-1, with D possibly matching TRBD2 (6 bases). Germline V gene lookup returns CDR1 LNHDA and CDR2 SQIVND (reference sequence). The CDR3 consists of 15 residues. Trimming pared 7 bases from V and 6 bases from J, leaving 19 bases between. The CDR3 loop is CASTHGGLGFNEQFF. In nucleotides, the CDR3 is TGTGCCAGTACCCATGGGGGACTCGGGTTCAATGAGCAGTTCTTC.

The V and J genes are TRBV27 and TRBJ2-7, with 9 bases that match TRBD1. The CDR3 is 15 residues long. Germline-derived CDR1 and CDR2 are MNHEY and SMNVEV (reference sequence). Trimming at V came to 6 bases and at J to 4 bases, leaving 10 bases not matched to a gene. The DNA for the CDR3 is TGTGCCAGCAGCCTTCTACAGGGGGCTATGTACGAGCAGTACTTC. Amino acids: CASSLLQGAMYEQYF.

This clonotype showed up many times. The chain links TRBV28 to TRBJ2-1, with 11 bases fitting TRBD1. CDR1 is MDHEN and CDR2 is SYDVKM in the germline V gene. This CDR3 has 14 amino acids. Unmatched junction bases numbered 2, after V lost 6 bases and J lost 4 bases. The CDR3 DNA reads as TGTGCCAGCAGCCGGGACAGGGGGTACAATGAGCAGTTCTTC. Its translation is CASSRDRGYNEQFF.

This clonotype has at least ten counts. CDR3 bases: TGTGCCAGCAGCCCTAGGACAGGGGCTCGAGTTGAGCAGTTCTTC. Its translation: CASSPRTGARVEQFF. The chain recombines TRBV6-1 with TRBJ2-1, with 9 bases fitting TRBD1. The ends lost 6 bases at V and 9 bases at J; junction bases unmatched: 12. Germline V gene data show CDR1 as MNHNS and CDR2 as SASEGT. This CDR3 has 15 amino acids.

This clonotype was picked up a small number of times. The V and J genes are TRBV20-1 and TRBJ2-7; 9 positions agree with TRBD2. V gave up 0 bases and J gave up 7 bases; unmatched junction bases: 7. Germline CDR1 and CDR2: DFQATT and SNEGSKA (reference sequence). The CDR3 is 14 amino acids. The CDR3 protein is CSARDFGGGGEQYF. CDR3 in DNA: TGCAGTGCTAGAGATTTCGGCGGGGGGGGGGAGCAGTACTTC.

This clonotype was seen at least ten times. This chain joins TRBV11-3 and TRBJ2-1; 9 bases are shared with TRBD2. The J segment lost 4 bases and the V segment lost 3 bases, leaving 16 bases of the junction unmatched. Germline V lookup: CDR1 SGHNT, CDR2 YENEEA. The CDR3 extends over 19 amino acids. The CDR3, as DNA: TGTGCCAGCAGCTTCTCCTTGATGGGGGCGGGAGGGCGTTACAATGAGCAGTTCTTC. The encoded protein is CASSFSLMGAGGRYNEQFF.

The table lists this clonotype with a few counts. The chain recombines TRBV28 with TRBJ2-2; 8 nucleotides agree with TRBD2. The CDR3 is made up of 15 amino acids. Looked up from germline, CDR1 is MDHEN and CDR2 is SYDVKM. Trimming at V came to 6 bases and at J to 2 bases, leaving 5 bases not matched to a gene. The CDR3 reads CASSPLAVNTGELFF. The CDR3 nucleotides read TGTGCCAGCAGCCCACTAGCGGTTAACACCGGGGAGCTGTTTTTT.

Details on this clonotype: Lacking the conserved final phenylalanine or tryptophan, this CDR3 likely reflects a read error. This rearrangement joins TRBV6-1 to TRBJ2-7, with unresolved D. CDR1 and CDR2 from the germline V gene are MNHNS and SASEGT. The CDR3 sequence is 10 residues long. The ends were cut back, 6 bases at V and 7 bases at J, with 7 bases in the middle. CDR3 amino acids: CASSAGEQYL. CDR3 bases: TGTGCCAGCAGCGCTGGTGAGCAGTACCTC.

This clonotype was seen only a few times. V and J are TRBV20-1 and TRBJ2-7; D call uncertain. Trimming pared 6 bases from V and 6 bases from J, leaving 21 bases between. This CDR3 contains 14 residues. CDR1 DFQATT and CDR2 SNEGSKA come from the germline V gene (reference sequence). CDR3 sequence (DNA): TGCAGTGCCCCCCCCGCTGGTGGTGGGCCCGAGCAGTACTTC. Amino acid sequence: CSAPPAGGGPEQYF.

This clonotype was seen at least ten times. The V gene is TRBV11-3, the J gene TRBJ2-7, with 8 bases aligning to TRBD1. J lost 4 bases, V lost 3 bases, and 11 bases had no gene match. The CDR3 consists of 16 residues. In germline, CDR1 is SGHNT, CDR2 YENEEA. CDR3 sequence (DNA): TGTGCCAGCAGCTTTTCCACCGGGACAGGCTTTTACGAGCAGTACTTC. This sequence encodes CASSFSTGTGFYEQYF.

This clonotype was recorded at least ten times. The chain links TRBV7-9 to TRBJ2-6, with 8 bases that match TRBD1. Per germline, CDR1 SEHNR and CDR2 FQNEAQ (reference sequence). The V gene end was trimmed by 6 bases and the J gene end by 2 bases; junction bases not matched to a gene: 3. The CDR3 consists of 15 residues. CDR3 residues: CASSPGGPGANVLTF. CDR3 nucleotide sequence: TGTGCCAGCAGTCCAGGGGGCCCTGGGGCCAACGTCCTGACTTTC.

This clonotype was observed at least ten times. The chain uses TRBV7-2 and TRBJ1-2; D might be TRBD1 (5 bases). CDR3 length: 14 residues. Germline V gene data show CDR1 as SGHTA and CDR2 as FQGNSA. V was cut by 5 bases and J by 5 bases, with 15 bases left in between. The CDR3 sequence is CASSPDGAGYGYTF. DNA for the CDR3: TGTGCCAGCAGCCCCGACGGGGCCGGGTATGGCTACACCTTC. Together with reference TRBV7-2 and TRBJ1-2, the CDR3 gives the full variable domain: GAGVSQSPSNKVTEKGKDVELRCDPISGHTALYWYRQSLGQGLEFLIYFQGNSAPDKSGLPSDRFSAERTGGSVSTLTIQRTQQEDSAVYLCASSPDGAGYGYTFGSGTRLTVV.

This clonotype was recorded a few times. The rearrangement joins TRBV15 to TRBJ2-7; D is possibly TRBD1 (5 bases). Germline CDR1 reads LNHNV; CDR2 reads YYDKDF (reference sequence). The CDR3 is 13 residues long. V shed 0 bases and J shed 6 bases, with 9 bases lying between them. As DNA, the CDR3 is TGTGCCACCAGCAGAGATGGGGCAGGCGAGCAGTACTTC. The encoded protein is CATSRDGAGEQYF.

This clonotype has a count of ten or more. The gene calls are TRBV6-2 or TRBV6-3 and TRBJ2-7; 9 bases are a match to TRBD2. CDR3 length: 16 residues. Trimming removed 4 bases from V and 3 bases from J; junction bases left unmatched: 10. CDR1 MNHEY and CDR2 SVGEGT come from the germline V gene. CDR3 protein: CASSFPSSGDFYEQYF. The CDR3 DNA reads TGTGCCAGCAGTTTCCCTTCTAGCGGGGACTTCTACGAGCAGTACTTC.

This clonotype was counted many times. The rearrangement joins TRBV12-3 or TRBV12-4 to TRBJ2-1, with D unresolved. V was trimmed by 3 bases and J by 6 bases, leaving 6 bases between them. CDR3 length: 12 residues. The CDR3 loop is CASSFGPNEQFF. The CDR3 DNA is TGTGCCAGCAGTTTTGGGCCCAATGAGCAGTTCTTC.

This clonotype occurred many times. The CDR3 region has the DNA TGTGCCTGCCTTCCTAGCGGGAACACAGATACGCAGTATTTT. Residues: CACLPSGNTDTQYF. The chain has TRBV30 and TRBJ2-3; TRBD2 matches at 9 bases. The CDR3 loop spans 14 amino acids. V shed 6 bases, J shed 2 bases, and the junction held 6 bases outside the gene matches. CDR1 and CDR2 from the germline V gene are GTSNPN and SVGIG (reference sequence). The variable domain in full, completed from reference TRBV30 and TRBJ2-3, reads SQTIHQWPATLVQPVGSPLSLECTVEGTSNPNLYWYRQAAGRGLQLLFYSVGIGQISSEVPQNLSASRPQDRQFILSSKKLLLSDSGFYLCACLPSGNTDTQYFGPGTRLTVL.

In its sample, this clonotype was seen many times. V gene TRBV19 combines with J gene TRBJ1-2; 10 bases agree with TRBD1. The germline CDR1 and CDR2 sequences are LNHDA and SQIVND (reference sequence). The CDR3 runs to 15 residues. Trimming cost V 3 bases and J 6 bases; bases outside gene matches: 7. CDR3 region: CASSITRDRGDGYTF. The CDR3 DNA follows: TGTGCCAGTAGTATCACTCGGGACAGGGGAGATGGCTACACCTTC.

This clonotype was counted ten times or more. The chain couples TRBV24-1 to TRBJ1-6, with D possibly being TRBD1 (5 bases). Germline assignment: CDR1 KGHDR and CDR2 SFDVKD. Trimming removed 11 bases at V and 4 bases at J, with 14 bases between. CDR3 size: 14 residues. The chain's CDR3 is CAKLPTEYNSPLHF. The CDR3 nucleotides read TGTGCCAAACTTCCGACAGAATATAATTCACCCCTCCACTTT.

This clonotype appeared many times. The J gene is TRBJ1-1, the V gene TRBV19; D not certain. V lost 3 bases and J lost 0, with 5 bases in between. CDR3 length: 13 residues. Germline V gene lookup returns CDR1 LNHDA and CDR2 SQIVND (reference sequence). The CDR3 loop reads CASSMVVNTEAFF. DNA for the CDR3: TGTGCCAGTAGTATGGTGGTGAACACTGAAGCTTTCTTT.

Remarks on this clonotype: A much larger clone sits a single nucleotide away, making a read error possible. The chain employs TRBV20-1 and TRBJ1-5; D unresolved. The CDR3 covers 14 residues. Germline loops: CDR1 DFQATT, CDR2 SNEGSKA (reference sequence). V was cut by 4 bases and J by 0 bases, with 10 bases left in between. This chain's CDR3 is CSATHAYSNQPQHF. Written as DNA, the CDR3 is TGCAGTGCTACACATGCGTATAGCAATCAGCCCCAGCATTTT.

The chain couples TRBV18 to TRBJ1-2; maybe TRBD1 (5 bases). The CDR3 totals 14 residues. The germline CDR1 and CDR2 sequences are KGHSH and LQKENI. The germline V and J ends were trimmed by 0 bases and 6 bases, with 11 bases remaining between them. CDR3: CASSPPAGIHGYTF. The CDR3 coding sequence is TGTGCCAGCTCACCACCGGCAGGGATCCATGGCTACACCTTC.

This clonotype was counted many times. The chain is built from TRBV5-1 and TRBJ1-2, with no clear D. The CDR3 consists of 13 residues. Germline lookup yields CDR1 SGHRS and CDR2 YFSETQ. Trimming took off 4 bases at V and 3 bases at J, with 10 bases between the two ends. CDR3 sequence: CASSPDGDYGYTF. The CDR3 DNA is TGCGCCAGCAGCCCCGACGGCGACTATGGCTACACCTTC. Combining the CDR3 with reference TRBV5-1 and TRBJ1-2 gives the whole variable domain KAGVTQTPRYLIKTRGQQVTLSCSPISGHRSVSWYQQTPGQGLQFLFEYFSETQRNKGNFPGRFSGRQFSNSRSEMNVSTLELGDSALYLCASSPDGDYGYTFGSGTRLTVV.